A single T cell receptor beta chain is shown here with its context. Clinical history reported by participants formed the basis on which cohorts were assigned. Repertoires were generated with immunoSEQ multiplex PCR, while TCRdb's copy carries only in-frame clones and drops some. The sample lists around 280,000 clones; approximately 90% were seen once. This entry is derived from a study of blood T cell repertoires in COVID-19. The sequenced material came from PBMCs or T cells enriched from blood (not recorded which). The clonotype was recovered from a middle-aged woman who had recovered from COVID-19.

In nucleotides, the CDR3 is TGTGCCAGCTCTCTCTTGGGGGCTAGCGGGAGTTACGAGCAGTACTTC. Its protein product is CASSLLGASGSYEQYF. The chain joins TRBV7-2 to TRBJ2-7, with 10 bases identical to TRBD2. The CDR3 loop spans 16 amino acids. Germline V CDR1 and CDR2: SGHTA, FQGNSA. J gave up 4 bases and V 8 bases, and 14 bases lay outside the gene matches. Based on the CDR3 plus reference TRBV7-2 and TRBJ2-7, the full variable domain is GAGVSQSPSNKVTEKGKDVELRCDPISGHTALYWYRQSLGQGLEFLIYFQGNSAPDKSGLPSDRFSAERTGGSVSTLTIQRTQQEDSAVYLCASSLLGASGSYEQYFGPGTRLTVT.